These 23 T cell receptor beta chains were sequenced from one sample in a study of blood T cell repertoires in COVID-19. Measured with immunoSEQ multiplex PCR; TCRdb has only the in-frame clones, and not every one. The sample contains roughly 170,000 clones, roughly 80% of which appear only once. The sample consisted of PBMCs or T cells enriched from blood (not recorded which). Receptor source: a woman in her forties or fifties who had recovered from COVID-19.

Only a few counts were recorded for this clone. This chain connects TRBV2 to TRBJ2-7; no clear D. The CDR3 length is 13 residues. CDR1 is SNHLY and CDR2 is FYNNEI in the germline V gene. Trimming pared 1 base from V and 5 bases from J, leaving 9 bases between. In nucleotides, the CDR3 is TGTGCCAGCAGTGAAGGTTCTGCAGACGAGCAGTACTTC. Its protein is CASSEGSADEQYF.

V usage is TRBV6-5 and J usage is TRBJ1-3; 9 bases line up with TRBD1. Germline lookup yields CDR1 MNHEY and CDR2 SVGAGI. Trimming took 6 bases from V and 0 from J; bases not matched to a gene: 3. The CDR3 is 15 amino acids. The CDR3 loop reads CASRRDRDSGNTIYF. The CDR3 DNA reads as TGTGCCAGCAGACGGGACAGGGACTCTGGAAACACCATATATTTT.

CDR3 sequence (DNA): TGTGCCAGCAGCTTGGGTACTAGCGGGGCCTACAATGAGCAGTTCTTC. It is translated as CASSLGTSGAYNEQFF. J is TRBJ2-1 and V is TRBV7-9; 10 bases are a match to TRBD2. The CDR3 is made up of 16 amino acids. The trim removed 3 bases at V and 2 bases at J, leaving 4 bases unmatched. The germline gives CDR1 SEHNR, CDR2 FQNEAQ (reference sequence).

This clone was seen only a few times. The rearrangement uses TRBV6-4 and TRBJ2-1; tentatively, D is TRBD2 (6 bases). The CDR3 is made up of 14 amino acids. V was trimmed by 4 bases and J by 4 bases, leaving 11 bases between them. Germline V lookup: CDR1 MRHNA, CDR2 SNTAGT. CDR3 residues: CASSGGIGYNEQFF. CDR3 nucleotides: TGTGCCAGCAGTGGCGGGATAGGGTACAATGAGCAGTTCTTC.

The chain combines TRBV21-1 with TRBJ2-1; the table names TRBD2, a call not compared with the DNA. TRBV21-1 is a known pseudogene. This CDR3 is built from 20 residues. The DNA of the CDR3 is TGTGCCAGCAGCAAAGTCCCCTCCTTACTAGCGGGAGGTCGGTACAATGAGCAGTTCTTC. This translates into CASSKVPSLLAGGRYNEQFF.

This clone was counted between two and nine times. The CDR3 sequence is CASSLYGNTIYF. In DNA form, the CDR3 reads TGTGCCAGCAGCTTGTATGGAAACACCATATATTTT. The chain carries TRBV5-8 and TRBJ1-3; D call uncertain. V was trimmed by 1 base and J by 3 bases, leaving 2 bases between them. The V gene's germline CDR1 is SGHTS and CDR2 YDEGEE. The CDR3 sequence is 12 residues long.

The chain couples TRBV7-6 to TRBJ1-4, with 8 bases matching TRBD1. The V segment lost 4 bases and the J segment 7 bases; nucleotides outside the gene matches: 23. This CDR3 comprises 20 residues. The germline V gene has CDR1 SGHVS and CDR2 FNYEAQ. CDR3 amino acids: CASSSLSLTGARWEGEKLFF. For the CDR3, the DNA is TGTGCCAGCAGCTCCCTATCCCTGACAGGGGCCCGGTGGGAGGGTGAAAAACTGTTTTTT.

The chain joins TRBV2 to TRBJ2-5; D might be TRBD2 (7 bases). Germline assignment: CDR1 SNHLY and CDR2 FYNNEI. This CDR3 has 15 residues. Trimming took off 5 bases at V and 7 bases at J, with 20 bases between the two ends. The CDR3 is CASSPGPGGHWTQYF. The CDR3 bases are TGTGCCAGCAGTCCAGGCCCGGGGGGACATTGGACCCAGTACTTC.

The chain couples TRBV19 to TRBJ2-6, with a tentative D call TRBD1 (6 bases). Germline V gene data show CDR1 as LNHDA and CDR2 as SQIVND (reference sequence). There are 16 residues in the CDR3. Between the trimmed V and J ends, which lost 7 bases and 1 base, there was a span of 14 bases. CDR3 coding DNA: TGTGCCAGTAATACACTCAGGGGTTCTGGGGCCAACGTCCTGACTTTC. Its translation: CASNTLRGSGANVLTF.

The V gene is TRBV11-3, the J gene TRBJ2-1, with D possibly TRBD2 on 6 matching bases. The germline V gene encodes CDR1 SGHNT and CDR2 YENEEA. The CDR3 runs to 15 residues. Trimming left V 5 bases short and J 1 base short, with 12 bases between. The CDR3 loop is CASSSRSGSYNEQFF. In DNA, the CDR3 is TGTGCCAGCAGCAGCCGAAGCGGGTCCTACAATGAGCAGTTCTTC.

The gene calls are TRBV3-1 (or the pseudogene TRBV3-2) and TRBJ2-2; TRBD1 might be the D (6 bases). The CDR3 is 13 amino acids. In germline, CDR1 is LGHDT, CDR2 YNNKEL (reference sequence). Trimming shortened V by 6 bases and J by 4 bases, and 9 bases separated the two germline ends. The CDR3 DNA reads as TGTGCCAGCAGTCAGGGGTTCACCGGGGAGCTGTTTTTT. Amino acids: CASSQGFTGELFF.

The chain joins TRBV3-1 (or the pseudogene TRBV3-2) to TRBJ2-1; 8 bases match TRBD2. V was clipped by 0 bases and J by 6 bases; unmatched bases: 13. The CDR3 extends over 18 amino acids. The germline V gene has CDR1 LGHDT and CDR2 YNNKEL (reference sequence). CDR3 DNA sequence: TGTGCCAGCAGCCAAGATCTCCCGCTAGCGGGTAGGTTCAATGAGCAGTTCTTC. Encoded protein: CASSQDLPLAGRFNEQFF.

This clone was detected once. The chain joins TRBV9 to TRBJ1-6; tentatively, D is TRBD1 (6 bases). Germline assignment: CDR1 SGDLS and CDR2 YYNGEE. V was clipped by 4 bases and J by 7 bases, with 21 bases between them. This CDR3 has 17 residues. In DNA form, the CDR3 reads TGTGCCAGCAGCTTTCTGTCCGGGGGCGGGAGGAATTCACCCCTCCACTTT. The encoded protein is CASSFLSGGGRNSPLHF.

This clone showed up just once. The chain joins TRBV3-1 (or the pseudogene TRBV3-2) to TRBJ2-4; the D is unclear. Trimming removed 4 bases at V and 2 bases at J, with 9 bases between. The CDR3 loop spans 14 amino acids. In germline, CDR1 is LGHDT, CDR2 YNNKEL (reference sequence). This CDR3 reads CASSPRGSKNIQYF. Here the CDR3 DNA reads TGTGCCAGCAGCCCCCGAGGATCCAAAAACATTCAGTACTTC.

The chain is built from TRBV3-1 (or the pseudogene TRBV3-2) and TRBJ1-2, with TRBD1 as a possible D gene (6 bases). The V end lost 4 bases, the J end lost 0 bases, and 9 bases lay between the germline ends. This CDR3 comprises 14 residues. Germline CDR1 and CDR2: LGHDT and YNNKEL (reference sequence). CDR3: CASSRDTSNYGYTF. For the CDR3, the DNA is TGTGCCAGCAGCCGGGACACCTCTAACTATGGCTACACCTTC.

The V gene is TRBV19, the J gene TRBJ2-1; TRBD2 matches 7 bases. Trimming cost V 9 bases and J 11 bases; bases outside gene matches: 19. This CDR3 spans 15 amino acids. Germline loops: CDR1 LNHDA, CDR2 SQIVND (reference sequence). CDR3 loop: CASSPPGLSPTQQFF. The CDR3 DNA is TGTGCCAGCTCCCCCCCGGGACTATCCCCCACACAGCAGTTCTTC.

The chain joins TRBV5-4 to TRBJ2-7; D uncertain. V lost 4 bases and J lost 3, with 5 bases in between. The CDR3 is 11 residues long. Germline-derived CDR1 and CDR2 are SGHNT and YYREEE (reference sequence). The CDR3 nucleotides are TGTGCCAGCAGCGTAAACTACGAGCAGTACTTC. Its protein is CASSVNYEQYF.

The rearrangement uses TRBV25-1 and TRBJ1-6; D perhaps matches TRBD1 (5 bases). This CDR3 is built from 15 residues. V gave up 7 bases and J gave up 4 bases, with 14 bases separating them. Germline V gene sequence: CDR1 MGHDK, CDR2 SYGVNS. As DNA, the CDR3 is TGTGCCAGCATCCAAAGCGGGGGGTATAATTCACCCCTCCACTTT. Translation: CASIQSGGYNSPLHF.

The J gene is TRBJ1-6, the V gene TRBV27; tentative D call: TRBD1 (5 bases). V dropped 0 bases and J dropped 10 bases, with 13 bases sitting between them. This CDR3 region has 15 residues. Germline loops: CDR1 MNHEY, CDR2 SMNVEV (reference sequence). The CDR3 coding sequence is TGTGCCAGCAGTTTATCACCCGGGGGGTACTCACCCCTCCACTTT. Its translation: CASSLSPGGYSPLHF.

This chain joins TRBV4-1 and TRBJ1-3; D gene ambiguous. The CDR3 runs to 16 residues. V shed 6 bases and J shed 4 bases, with 19 bases lying between them. Germline CDR1 reads MGHRA; CDR2 reads YSYEKL. CDR3 nucleotides: TGCGCCAGCAGTTTGATGGAGCTTAGAGGAGGAAACACCATATATTTT. Translating it yields CASSLMELRGGNTIYF.

The chain links TRBV9 to TRBJ1-2; D unresolved. The germline gives CDR1 SGDLS, CDR2 YYNGEE. This CDR3 is built from 15 residues. V was pared by 0 bases and J by 6 bases, with 15 bases between. CDR3: CASSVGLRDSHGYTF. CDR3 sequence (DNA): TGTGCCAGCAGCGTAGGCTTGCGGGATAGCCATGGCTACACCTTC.

This rearrangement joins TRBV10-3 to TRBJ2-1; D might be TRBD1 (6 bases). Looked up from germline, CDR1 is ENHRY and CDR2 is SYGVKD. This CDR3 is built from 13 residues. Trimming pared 2 bases from V and 9 bases from J, leaving 11 bases between. This CDR3 is CAISETQGSEQFF. The CDR3 nucleotides are TGTGCCATCAGTGAGACGCAGGGGAGTGAGCAGTTCTTC.

The chain employs TRBV7-9 and TRBJ1-3; unclear D gene. Germline V gene lookup returns CDR1 SEHNR and CDR2 FQNEAQ (reference sequence). With 3 bases removed from V and 0 bases from J, the gap between germline ends came to 6 bases. The CDR3 runs to 14 residues. DNA for the CDR3: TGTGCCAGCAGCTTTGCGGTCTCTGGAAACACCATATATTTT. Residues: CASSFAVSGNTIYF.